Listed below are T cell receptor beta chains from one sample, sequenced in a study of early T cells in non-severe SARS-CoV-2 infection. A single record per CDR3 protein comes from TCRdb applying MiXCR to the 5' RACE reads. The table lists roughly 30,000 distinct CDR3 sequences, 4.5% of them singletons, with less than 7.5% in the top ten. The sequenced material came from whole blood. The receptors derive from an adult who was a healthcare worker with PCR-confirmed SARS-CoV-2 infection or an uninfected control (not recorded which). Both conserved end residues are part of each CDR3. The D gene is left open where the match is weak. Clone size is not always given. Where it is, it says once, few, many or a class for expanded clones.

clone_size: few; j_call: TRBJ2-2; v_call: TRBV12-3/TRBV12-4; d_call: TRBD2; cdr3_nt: TGTGCCAACCGTTGGCTAGCGGGGGGACCCGGGGAGCTGTTTTTT; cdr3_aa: CANRWLAGGPGELFF
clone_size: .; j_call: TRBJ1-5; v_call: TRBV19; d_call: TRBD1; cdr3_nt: TGTGCCAGTAGTACAACAGGGGGCAATCAGCCCCAGCATTTT; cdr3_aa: CASSTTGGNQPQHF
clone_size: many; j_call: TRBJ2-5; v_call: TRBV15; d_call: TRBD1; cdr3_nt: TGTGCCACCAGCAAGGACAGGTGGCAAGAGACCCAGTACTTC; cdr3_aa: CATSKDRWQETQYF
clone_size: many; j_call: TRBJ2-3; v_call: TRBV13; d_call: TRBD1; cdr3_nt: TGTGCCAGCAGCATAACCTGGGACAGGGGATCAACAGATACGCAGTATTTT; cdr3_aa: CASSITWDRGSTDTQYF
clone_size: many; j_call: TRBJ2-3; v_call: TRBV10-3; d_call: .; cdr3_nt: TGTGCCATCAGTGAGGGTGCAGATACGCAGTATTTT; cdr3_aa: CAISEGADTQYF
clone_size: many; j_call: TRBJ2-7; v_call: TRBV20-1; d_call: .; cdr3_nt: TGCAGTGCTCGACAGGTCTCCTACGAGCAGTACTTC; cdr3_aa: CSARQVSYEQYF
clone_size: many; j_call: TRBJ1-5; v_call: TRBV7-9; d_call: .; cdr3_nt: TGTGCCAGCAGCTTGGCCACCAATCAGCCCCAGCATTTT; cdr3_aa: CASSLATNQPQHF
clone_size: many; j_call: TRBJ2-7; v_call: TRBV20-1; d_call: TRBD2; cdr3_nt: TGCAGTGCCAGACCCCCTAGCGGGACCTACGAGCAGTACTTC; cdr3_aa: CSARPPSGTYEQYF
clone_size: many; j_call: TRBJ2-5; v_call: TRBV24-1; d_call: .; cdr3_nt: TGTGCCACCAGTGATTTAGGTCCAACAGTTGGACGCCGTGCCCAGTACTTC; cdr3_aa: CATSDLGPTVGRRAQYF
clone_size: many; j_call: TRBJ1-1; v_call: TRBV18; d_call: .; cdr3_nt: TGTGCCAGCTCACCACCGGTATGGGACACTGAAGCTTTCTTT; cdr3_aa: CASSPPVWDTEAFF
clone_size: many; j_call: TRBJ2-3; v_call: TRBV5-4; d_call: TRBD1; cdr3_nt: TGTGCCAGCAGCCCACAGGGGTCAGATACGCAGTATTTT; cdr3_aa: CASSPQGSDTQYF
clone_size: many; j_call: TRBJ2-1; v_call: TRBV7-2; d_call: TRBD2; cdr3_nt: TGTGCCAGCAGCTTAATCAGAACAATGGCGGGAGGGCCATATGAGCAGTTCTTC; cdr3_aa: CASSLIRTMAGGPYEQFF
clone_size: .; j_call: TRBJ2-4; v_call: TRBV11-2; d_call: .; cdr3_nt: TGTGCCAGCAGCTTAGATGTTGGCATTCAGTACTTC; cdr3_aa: CASSLDVGIQYF
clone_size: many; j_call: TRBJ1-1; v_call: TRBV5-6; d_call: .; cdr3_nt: TGTGCCAGCAGCTTGGTGCAGACCTCTACGAACACTGAAGCTTTCTTT; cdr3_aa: CASSLVQTSTNTEAFF
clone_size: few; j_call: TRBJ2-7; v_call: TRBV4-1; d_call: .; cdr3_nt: TGCGCCAGCAGCCAAGCTACCCCTAGGGCCTACGAGCAGTACTTC; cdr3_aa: CASSQATPRAYEQYF
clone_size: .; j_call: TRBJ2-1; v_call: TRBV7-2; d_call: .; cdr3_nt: TGTGCCAGCAGCCAGAAGCTCCCAAGGAATGAGCAGTTCTTC; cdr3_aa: CASSQKLPRNEQFF
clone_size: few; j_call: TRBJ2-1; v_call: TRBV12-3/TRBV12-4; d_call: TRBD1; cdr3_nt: TGTGCCAGCAGTGCCGAGACAGGGGACTACAATGAGCAGTTCTTC; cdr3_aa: CASSAETGDYNEQFF
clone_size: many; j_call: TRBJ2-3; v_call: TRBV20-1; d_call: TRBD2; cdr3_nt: TGCAGTGCGAGGCCGGGACTAGCGGTAAAGGCAGATACGCAGTATTTT; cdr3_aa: CSARPGLAVKADTQYF
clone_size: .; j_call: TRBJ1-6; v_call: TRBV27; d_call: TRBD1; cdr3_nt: TGTGCCAGCGGTCAGACAGGGAATAATTCATCCCTCCACTTT; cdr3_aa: CASGQTGNNSSLHF
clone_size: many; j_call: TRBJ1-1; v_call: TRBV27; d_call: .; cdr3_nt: TGTGCCAGCAGTTTTAGTGGGGGGCGGGGTAACATGAACACTGAAGCTTTCTTT; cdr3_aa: CASSFSGGRGNMNTEAFF
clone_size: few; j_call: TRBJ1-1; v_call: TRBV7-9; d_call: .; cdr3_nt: TGTGCCAGCAGCCGAAGACAGAACACTGAAGCTTTCTTT; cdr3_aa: CASSRRQNTEAFF
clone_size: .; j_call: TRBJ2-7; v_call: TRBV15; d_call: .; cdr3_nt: TGTGCCACCAGCAGAGGGGCTAGCTCCTACGAGCAGTACTTC; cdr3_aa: CATSRGASSYEQYF
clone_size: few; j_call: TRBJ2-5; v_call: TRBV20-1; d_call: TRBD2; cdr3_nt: TGCAGTGCTAGAGGGTCTGCGGGGGGCCGAGAGACCCAGTACTTC; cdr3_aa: CSARGSAGGRETQYF